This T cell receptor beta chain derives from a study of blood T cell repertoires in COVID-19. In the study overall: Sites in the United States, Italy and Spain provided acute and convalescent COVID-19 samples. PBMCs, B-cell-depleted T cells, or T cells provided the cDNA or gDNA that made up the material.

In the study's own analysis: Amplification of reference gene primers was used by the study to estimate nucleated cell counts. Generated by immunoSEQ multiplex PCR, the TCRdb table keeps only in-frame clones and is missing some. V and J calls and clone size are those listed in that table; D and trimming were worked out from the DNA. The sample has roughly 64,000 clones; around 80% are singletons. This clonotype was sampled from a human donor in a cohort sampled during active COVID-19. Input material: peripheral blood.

CDR3 sequence (DNA): TGCGCCAGCAGCCTGCAGGGAAACTCTGGAAACACCATATATTTT. Translation: CASSLQGNSGNTIYF. The chain links TRBV5-1 to TRBJ1-3; maybe TRBD1 (5 bases). The CDR3 spans 15 residues. Germline loops: CDR1 SGHRS, CDR2 YFSETQ. Trimming removed 4 bases from V and 0 bases from J, with 11 bases in between. The full variable domain, completed using reference TRBV5-1 and TRBJ1-3, is KAGVTQTPRYLIKTRGQQVTLSCSPISGHRSVSWYQQTPGQGLQFLFEYFSETQRNKGNFPGRFSGRQFSNSRSEMNVSTLELGDSALYLCASSLQGNSGNTIYFGEGSWLTVV.